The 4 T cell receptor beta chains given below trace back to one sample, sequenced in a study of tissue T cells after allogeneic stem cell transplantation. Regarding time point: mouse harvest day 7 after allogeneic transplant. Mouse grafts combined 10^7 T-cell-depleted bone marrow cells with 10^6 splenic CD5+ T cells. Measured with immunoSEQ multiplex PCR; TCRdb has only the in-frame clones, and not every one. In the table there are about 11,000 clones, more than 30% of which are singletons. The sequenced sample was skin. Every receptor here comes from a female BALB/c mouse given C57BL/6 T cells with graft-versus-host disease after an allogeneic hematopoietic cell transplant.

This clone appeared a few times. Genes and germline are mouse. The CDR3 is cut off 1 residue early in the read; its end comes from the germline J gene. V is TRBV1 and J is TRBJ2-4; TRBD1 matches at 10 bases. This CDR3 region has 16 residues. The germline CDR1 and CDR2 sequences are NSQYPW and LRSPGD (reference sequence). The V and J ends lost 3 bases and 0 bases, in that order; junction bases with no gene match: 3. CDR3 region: CTCSARDRGSQNTLYF. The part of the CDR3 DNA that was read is TGCACCTGCAGTGCCCGGGACAGGGGAAGTCAAAACACCTTGTAC. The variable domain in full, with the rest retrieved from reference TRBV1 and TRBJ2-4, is VTLLEQNPRWRLVPRGQAVNLRCILKNSQYPWMSWYQQDLQKQLQWLFTLRSPGDKEVKSLPGADYLATRVTDTELRLQVANMSQGRTLYCTCSARDRGSQNTLYFGAGTRLSVL.

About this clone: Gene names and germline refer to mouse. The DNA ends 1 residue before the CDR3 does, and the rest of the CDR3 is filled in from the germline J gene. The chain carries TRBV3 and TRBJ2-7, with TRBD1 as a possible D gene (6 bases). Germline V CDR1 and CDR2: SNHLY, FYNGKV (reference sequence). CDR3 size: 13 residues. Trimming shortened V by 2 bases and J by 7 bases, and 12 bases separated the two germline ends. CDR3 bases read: TGTGCCAGCAGCTTAACCAGGGGATGGGAACAGTAC. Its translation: CASSLTRGWEQY. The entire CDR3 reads CASSLTRGWEQYF.

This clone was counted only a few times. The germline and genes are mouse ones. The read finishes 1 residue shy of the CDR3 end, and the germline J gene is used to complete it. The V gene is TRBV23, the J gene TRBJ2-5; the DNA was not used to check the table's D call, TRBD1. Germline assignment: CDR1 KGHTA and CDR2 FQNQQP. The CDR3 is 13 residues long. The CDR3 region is CSSRRTSQDTQYF. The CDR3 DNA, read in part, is TGCTCCAGCAGGCGGACATCACAAGACACCCAGTAC.

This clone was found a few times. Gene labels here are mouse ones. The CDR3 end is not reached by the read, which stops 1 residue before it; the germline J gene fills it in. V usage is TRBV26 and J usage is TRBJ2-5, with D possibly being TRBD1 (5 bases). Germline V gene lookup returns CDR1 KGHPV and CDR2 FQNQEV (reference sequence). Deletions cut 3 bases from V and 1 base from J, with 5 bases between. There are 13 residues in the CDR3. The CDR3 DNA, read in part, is TGTGCCAGCAGTCTAGGGGACCAAGACACCCAGTAC. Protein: CASSLGDQDTQY. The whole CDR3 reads CASSLGDQDTQYF.